This entry features one TCR beta chain sequence. What it recognizes is unknown. These data belong to a study of PD-L1 blockade in urothelial cancer. Study overall: The analyses of blood took place 3 weeks (second dose) and 6 weeks after treatment start.

Study-level points and caveats: Tumor-linked clones in blood grew more by 3 weeks in durable-benefit patients.

Sequencing used immunoSEQ multiplex PCR; TCRdb keeps in-frame clones, though not all of them. The table has 37,000 or so clones, 84% seen once; the top ten hold about 15%. Regarding time point: pretreatment peripheral blood. Germline V CDR1 and CDR2: LGHNA, YSLEER. With V trimmed by 2 bases and J by 0 bases, 3 bases remained unmatched. The CDR3 spans 17 residues. The receptor was isolated from a man aged 60-69 years with urothelial cancer. Here the sequenced sample was PBMCs, taken around atezolizumab (anti-PD-L1) treatment. The V and J genes are TRBV4-3 and TRBJ2-3; the match to TRBD2 covers 12 bases. In DNA, the CDR3 is TGCGCCAGCAGCCAAAACGGACTAGCGGGAAGCACAGATACGCAGTATTTT. It yields the protein CASSQNGLAGSTDTQYF.